These T cell receptor beta chains were read from a single sample in a study of radiotherapy plus CTLA-4 blockade in lung cancer. Method: immunoSEQ multiplex PCR; TCRdb's copy keeps in-frame clones and lacks some. This sample has approximately 99,000 clones, with 88% found just once. Material: peripheral blood, obtained from a patient treated with radiotherapy plus ipilimumab. The source of these receptors is a human donor with non-small cell lung cancer that progressed on radiotherapy plus ipilimumab. The CDR3 runs from the conserved cysteine through the conserved F or W. D genes are given only for firm matches. Only some rows state a clone size, as once, few, many or a class for expanded clones.

>.|TRBV5-8|TRBJ2-1|.
CASSWGVEGYNEQFF
TGTGCCAGCAGTTGGGGGGTGGAAGGTTACAATGAGCAGTTCTTC
>TRBD1|TRBV29-1|TRBJ1-1|.
CSFSGQGATEAFF
TGCAGTTTTTCCGGACAGGGGGCTACTGAAGCTTTCTTT
>TRBD1|TRBV28|TRBJ1-1|once
CATNLRQGRIVAFF
TGTGCCACCAACCTAAGACAGGGGAGGATCGTAGCTTTCTTT
>.|TRBV7-9|TRBJ2-1|.
CASSLDRLAYNEQFF
TGTGCCAGCAGCTTAGACAGATTAGCCTACAATGAGCAGTTCTTC
>.|TRBV2|TRBJ1-5|once
CASSTVGGVAAQHF
TGTGCCAGCAGTACGGTAGGAGGGGTCGCGGCCCAGCATTTT
>TRBD2|TRBV19|TRBJ2-2|.
CASSKGGRRQTGELFF
TGTGCCAGTAGTAAGGGCGGGAGGAGACAAACCGGGGAGCTGTTTTTT
>.|TRBV7-6|TRBJ2-6|.
CASSLVASANVLTF
TGTGCCAGCAGCTTAGTAGCCTCGGCCAACGTCCTGACTTTC
>TRBD1|TRBV9|TRBJ1-2|.
CASSLTGDGYTF
TGTGCCAGCAGCCTCACAGGGGATGGCTACACCTTC
>.|TRBV9|TRBJ2-2|once
CASSVDPVSSGELFF
TGTGCCAGCAGCGTAGATCCGGTCTCGTCCGGGGAGCTGTTTTTT
>TRBD2|TRBV19|TRBJ2-1|.
CASSMTSGTPQFF
TGTGCCAGTAGTATGACTAGCGGGACCCCCCAGTTCTTC
>TRBD1|TRBV6-5|TRBJ2-5|.
CANHRDRSLETQYF
TGTGCCAATCATCGGGACAGGAGCTTAGAGACCCAGTACTTC
>.|TRBV5-1|TRBJ1-2|.
CASSPGQPNYGYTF
TGCGCCAGCAGCCCCGGACAGCCTAACTATGGCTACACCTTC
>.|TRBV29-1|TRBJ2-1|.
CSVKDRPVSNEQFF
TGCAGCGTGAAGGACCGTCCGGTATCTAATGAGCAGTTCTTC
>.|TRBV7-9|TRBJ2-3|.
CASSSDRTSTDTQYF
TGTGCCAGCAGCTCCGACAGAACTAGCACAGATACGCAGTATTTT
>TRBD1|TRBV11-3|TRBJ1-2|.
CASSLDESGGSYYGYTF
TGTGCCAGCAGCTTAGACGAGTCAGGGGGCTCGTACTATGGCTACACCTTC
>TRBD2|TRBV5-8|TRBJ2-2|.
CASSFMGGSLVTGELFF
TGTGCCAGCAGCTTCATGGGCGGGAGTCTCGTCACCGGGGAGCTGTTTTTT
>.|TRBV5-4|TRBJ2-7|.
CASSLGGSLTYEQYF
TGTGCCAGCAGCTTGGGGGGATCCCTTACCTACGAGCAGTACTTC
>TRBD2|TRBV6-6|TRBJ2-1|.
CATWPSSSGVDEQFF
TGTGCCACCTGGCCCTCGTCTAGCGGGGTCGATGAGCAGTTCTTC
>.|TRBV29-1|TRBJ2-7|.
CSVRTVNDYEQYF
TGCAGCGTCCGGACAGTCAATGACTACGAGCAGTACTTC
>.|TRBV10-3|TRBJ1-2|few
CAISELDSYGYTF
TGTGCCATCAGTGAGTTAGACAGCTATGGCTACACCTTC
>.|TRBV5-1|TRBJ1-1|.
CASARTGVNTEAFF
TGCGCCAGCGCCCGTACGGGTGTTAACACTGAAGCTTTCTTT
>.|TRBV9|TRBJ2-3|.
CASSVGSYGTDTQYF
TGTGCCAGCAGCGTAGGCTCCTACGGCACAGATACGCAGTATTTT
>TRBD1|TRBV4-2|TRBJ1-2|.
CASSLQTGTGSGGYTF
TGTGCCAGCAGCCTCCAAACCGGGACAGGGTCCGGTGGCTACACCTTC
>.|TRBV6-4|TRBJ2-1|.
CASRPGVNEQFF
TGTGCCAGCAGACCCGGGGTCAATGAGCAGTTCTTC
>.|TRBV30|TRBJ1-1|.
CAWSVLIGDTEAFF
TGTGCCTGGAGTGTACTGATAGGGGACACTGAAGCTTTCTTT
>.|TRBV5-1|TRBJ2-5|.
CASSYNQGFQETQYF
TGCGCCAGCAGCTACAATCAGGGATTCCAAGAGACCCAGTACTTC
>.|TRBV6-1|TRBJ1-2|.
CASSEAGGGLGYGYTF
TGTGCCAGCAGTGAAGCGGGGGGGGGTCTAGGCTATGGCTACACCTTC
>.|TRBV6-5|TRBJ2-1|.
CASKRRNSYNEQFF
TGTGCCAGCAAAAGGCGGAACTCCTACAATGAGCAGTTCTTC
>TRBD1|TRBV4-1|TRBJ1-3|.
CASSRTGGSSGNTIYF
TGCGCCAGCAGCCGGACAGGGGGCTCATCTGGAAACACCATATATTTT
>TRBD1|TRBV2|TRBJ1-3|.
CASSGQVGTGNTIYF
TGTGCCAGCAGCGGACAGGTCGGGACTGGAAACACCATATATTTT
>TRBD2|TRBV7-3|TRBJ2-1|.
CASSLVAASGISYNEQFF
TGTGCCAGCAGCTTAGTAGCGGCTAGCGGGATTAGTTACAATGAGCAGTTCTTC
>TRBD1|TRBV29-1|TRBJ2-7|.
CSVQPGQFSYEQYF
TGCAGCGTGCAACCGGGACAGTTCTCCTACGAGCAGTACTTC
>TRBD1|TRBV2|TRBJ2-1|.
CASSGDRVGYNEQFF
TGTGCCAGCAGTGGGGACAGGGTTGGCTACAATGAGCAGTTCTTC
>TRBD2|TRBV11-2|TRBJ2-3|.
CASSFTSGYTDTQYF
TGTGCCAGCAGCTTCACTAGCGGGTACACAGATACGCAGTATTTT
>TRBD1|TRBV5-8|TRBJ1-1|.
CASSIRQGQTEAFF
TGTGCCAGCAGCATCCGACAGGGGCAAACTGAAGCTTTCTTT